This paragraph covers one T cell receptor (beta chain) sequence. The entry originates in a study of blood T cell repertoires in COVID-19. Study in general: Italy, Spain and the United States were the sources of the convalescent and acute COVID-19 samples.

Trimming took 2 bases from V and 2 from J; bases not matched to a gene: 2. The CDR3 extends over 14 amino acids. Germline values: CDR1 KGHSH, CDR2 LQKENI. Data came from immunoSEQ multiplex PCR; TCRdb stores just in-frame clones and leaves some out. The table includes roughly 250,000 clones, about nine tenths detected once. This TCR came from a woman aged 35 to 49 with acute COVID-19. The chain couples TRBV18 to TRBJ2-7; 8 nucleotides match TRBD2. The sequenced sample consisted of PBMCs or T cells enriched from blood (not recorded which). The CDR3 protein is CASSPEAGAYEQYF. Here the CDR3 DNA reads TGTGCCAGCTCACCAGAAGCGGGAGCCTACGAGCAGTACTTC.